This TCR beta chain was obtained from a study of vaccination and CD4 T cells after COVID-19. As for treatment: roughly 10-day PBMC culture with coronavirus spike peptide pools or control peptides (ViraFEST assay). Sequencing of cultured CD4+ T cell DNA used the Oncomine TCR Beta short-read assay. TCRdb ran MiXCR on the PCR reads and lists one entry per CDR3 protein. The repertoire holds approximately 10,000 distinct CDR3 sequences, roughly 60% seen once, with roughly 25% in the top ten. After removal of 6 bases from V and 12 bases from J, the junction contained 15 bases not matched to a gene. CDR3 length: 15 residues. Germline CDR1 reads KGHSH; CDR2 reads LQKENI. Details on this clonotype: Its matching antigen is unknown.

This sequence originates from a human donor who had recovered from COVID-19. This sequence joins TRBV18 and TRBJ2-1; 9 positions agree with TRBD2. The material sequenced was CD4+ T cells from blood, cultured in vitro. In DNA, the CDR3 is TGTGCCAGCTCGTTGGGACTAGCTGGTTCGTTCGGGCAGTTCTTC. Encoded protein: CASSLGLAGSFGQFF.